These T cell receptor beta chains were read from a single sample in a study of cytomegalovirus exposure and HLA in healthy donors. The repertoire was sequenced with immunoSEQ multiplex PCR; TCRdb's copy has only in-frame clones and lacks some. The data show 150,000 to 200,000 clones, about 82% seen once. Sequenced: PBMCs. The receptors stem from a female donor in good health and CMV-seronegative. Both conserved end residues are part of each CDR3. Each record gives: D gene, V gene, J gene, clone size, CDR3 DNA, CDR3 protein. A D gene is named only where the DNA matches it firmly. Clone size is stated in some rows and not others, as once, few, many or a class when expanded.

d_gene: -
v_gene: TRBV5-1
j_gene: TRBJ2-4
abundance: -
CDR3nt: TGCGCCAGCAGCCCCGAGGGGGGGGTCAAAAACAGTCAGTACTTC
CDR3aa: CASSPEGGVKNSQYF

d_gene: TRBD1
v_gene: TRBV27
j_gene: TRBJ1-1
abundance: -
CDR3nt: TGTGCCAGCAGCCTTCGAACAGGGGGCGGGAACACTGAAGCTTTCTTT
CDR3aa: CASSLRTGGGNTEAFF

d_gene: -
v_gene: TRBV28
j_gene: TRBJ2-1
abundance: -
CDR3nt: TGTGCCAGCAGCTTGGCCGGGACTTCCGCCTACAATGAGCAGTTCTTC
CDR3aa: CASSLAGTSAYNEQFF

d_gene: -
v_gene: TRBV18
j_gene: TRBJ1-4
abundance: -
CDR3nt: TGTGCCAGCTCGCCCAGGGGTGGAGCAACTAATGAAAAACTGTTTTTT
CDR3aa: CASSPRGGATNEKLFF

d_gene: -
v_gene: TRBV5-1
j_gene: TRBJ2-3
abundance: -
CDR3nt: TGCGCCAGCAGCCCGGAGAATACAGATACGCAGTATTTT
CDR3aa: CASSPENTDTQYF

d_gene: TRBD1
v_gene: TRBV28
j_gene: TRBJ2-1
abundance: -
CDR3nt: TGTGCCAGCAGTTCACCCGGGACAGGGATCCCTGAGCAGTTCTTC
CDR3aa: CASSSPGTGIPEQFF

d_gene: -
v_gene: TRBV7-9
j_gene: TRBJ1-2
abundance: -
CDR3nt: TGTGCCAGCAGCTTTGGAGGGAATGGCTACACCTTC
CDR3aa: CASSFGGNGYTF

d_gene: TRBD1
v_gene: TRBV6-6
j_gene: TRBJ2-3
abundance: -
CDR3nt: TGTGCCAGCAGTTACTCGTCGGGACAGGGGGCGGATACGCAGTATTTT
CDR3aa: CASSYSSGQGADTQYF

d_gene: -
v_gene: TRBV27
j_gene: TRBJ2-5
abundance: few
CDR3nt: TGTGCCAGCACTAACAAGGAGCAGTACTTC
CDR3aa: CASTNKEQYF

d_gene: -
v_gene: TRBV5-6
j_gene: TRBJ2-6
abundance: -
CDR3nt: TGTGCCAGCAGCTTGTTCCACTCTGGGGCCAACGGCCTGACTTTC
CDR3aa: CASSLFHSGANGLTF

d_gene: -
v_gene: TRBV7-8
j_gene: TRBJ2-5
abundance: few
CDR3nt: TGTGCCAGCAGCTCACGTCAGAACTTC
CDR3aa: CASSSRQNF

d_gene: TRBD1
v_gene: TRBV11-2
j_gene: TRBJ2-7
abundance: -
CDR3nt: TGTGCCAGCAGCTCCCCCGGGACAGGGGCTTTCTACGAGCAGTACTTC
CDR3aa: CASSSPGTGAFYEQYF

d_gene: -
v_gene: TRBV5-6
j_gene: TRBJ1-6
abundance: -
CDR3nt: TGTGCCAGCAGCTTGGGGGCCTACACTGCTGGGAATTCACCCCTCCACTTT
CDR3aa: CASSLGAYTAGNSPLHF

d_gene: TRBD2
v_gene: TRBV29-1
j_gene: TRBJ2-5
abundance: -
CDR3nt: TGCAGCGCAAAACCAGGGACTAGCGGCCAAGAGACCCAGTACTTC
CDR3aa: CSAKPGTSGQETQYF

d_gene: -
v_gene: TRBV2
j_gene: TRBJ1-5
abundance: few
CDR3nt: TGTGCCAGCAGTTCCGAGACAGGCGGCAATCAGCCCCAGCATTTT
CDR3aa: CASSSETGGNQPQHF

d_gene: -
v_gene: TRBV5-1
j_gene: TRBJ2-1
abundance: -
CDR3nt: TGCGCCAGCAGCTTGTCAGGGTTTACGAACAATGAGCAGTTCTTC
CDR3aa: CASSLSGFTNNEQFF

d_gene: TRBD1
v_gene: TRBV29-1
j_gene: TRBJ1-1
abundance: -
CDR3nt: TGCAGCGTTGTGAAGGGGGCTACCACTGAAGCTTTCTTT
CDR3aa: CSVVKGATTEAFF

d_gene: -
v_gene: TRBV4-2
j_gene: TRBJ2-1
abundance: -
CDR3nt: TGTGCCAGCAGCCAAGGAGGGGGTAGAGGGAGAGAGCAGTTCTTC
CDR3aa: CASSQGGGRGREQFF

d_gene: TRBD1
v_gene: TRBV7-8
j_gene: TRBJ1-1
abundance: few
CDR3nt: TGTGCCAGCAGCTTAACAGGGGGCACTGAAGCTTTCTTT
CDR3aa: CASSLTGGTEAFF

d_gene: -
v_gene: TRBV7-9
j_gene: TRBJ1-2
abundance: once
CDR3nt: TGTGCCAGCAGCGGCCGGGAGGCCTATGGCTACACCTTC
CDR3aa: CASSGREAYGYTF

d_gene: -
v_gene: TRBV10-1
j_gene: TRBJ2-5
abundance: -
CDR3nt: TGCGCCAGCAGCGCGGTGGTCTCCGGGCAAGAGACCCAGTACTTC
CDR3aa: CASSAVVSGQETQYF

d_gene: -
v_gene: TRBV7-9
j_gene: TRBJ1-1
abundance: -
CDR3nt: TGTGCCAGCAGCTTAGTTCAGGGGATGAACACTGAAGCTTTCTTT
CDR3aa: CASSLVQGMNTEAFF

d_gene: TRBD2
v_gene: TRBV10-2
j_gene: TRBJ2-3
abundance: -
CDR3nt: TGCGCCAGCAGTGTTGCGGGAGTGCTCACAGATACGCAGTATTTT
CDR3aa: CASSVAGVLTDTQYF

d_gene: -
v_gene: TRBV2
j_gene: TRBJ2-5
abundance: -
CDR3nt: TGTGCCAGCAGTGTGACTGTGCGAGAGACCCAGTACTTC
CDR3aa: CASSVTVRETQYF

d_gene: -
v_gene: TRBV30
j_gene: TRBJ1-5
abundance: once
CDR3nt: TGTGCCTGGAGCGAGCTGGGCTCTTACGGCAATCAGCCCCAGCATTTT
CDR3aa: CAWSELGSYGNQPQHF

d_gene: TRBD2
v_gene: TRBV4-3
j_gene: TRBJ2-3
abundance: once
CDR3nt: TGCGCCAGCAGCCAAGGGGCTAGCGGGCACACAGATACGCAGTATTTT
CDR3aa: CASSQGASGHTDTQYF

d_gene: -
v_gene: TRBV7-9
j_gene: TRBJ1-1
abundance: -
CDR3nt: TGTGCCAGCAGCGAGACAGTTACTGAAGCTTTCTTT
CDR3aa: CASSETVTEAFF

d_gene: -
v_gene: TRBV10-3
j_gene: TRBJ2-7
abundance: -
CDR3nt: TGTGCCATCAGTGAAGGCAGGCCCTCCTACGAGCAGTACTTC
CDR3aa: CAISEGRPSYEQYF

d_gene: -
v_gene: TRBV27
j_gene: TRBJ2-7
abundance: once
CDR3nt: TGTGCCAGCAGTTTAAACCACTACGGCGAGCAGTACTTC
CDR3aa: CASSLNHYGEQYF

d_gene: -
v_gene: TRBV28
j_gene: TRBJ1-2
abundance: few
CDR3nt: TGTGCCAGCAGTTTAGTCGGGGATGGCTACACCTTC
CDR3aa: CASSLVGDGYTF

d_gene: TRBD2
v_gene: TRBV7-6
j_gene: TRBJ2-5
abundance: -
CDR3nt: TGTGCCAGCAGCGCCGGCGAGATAGTAGCGGGGGGAACCTACCAAGAGACCCAGTACTTC
CDR3aa: CASSAGEIVAGGTYQETQYF

d_gene: TRBD2
v_gene: TRBV7-9
j_gene: TRBJ2-1
abundance: -
CDR3nt: TGTGCCAGCAGCTCAGCGGGAGGGGTGATGAGGAATGAGCAGTTCTTC
CDR3aa: CASSSAGGVMRNEQFF

d_gene: TRBD2
v_gene: TRBV4-1
j_gene: TRBJ2-2
abundance: -
CDR3nt: TGCGCCAGCAGCCAGGACCGGATAAGACTAGCGGGAGTCGCCGGGGAGCTGTTTTTT
CDR3aa: CASSQDRIRLAGVAGELFF

d_gene: -
v_gene: TRBV28
j_gene: TRBJ1-4
abundance: -
CDR3nt: TGTGCCAGCAGTTTGAGGGTAGCAACTAATGAAAAACTGTTTTTT
CDR3aa: CASSLRVATNEKLFF

d_gene: -
v_gene: TRBV7-2
j_gene: TRBJ2-7
abundance: -
CDR3nt: TGTGCCAGCAGCTTAGAGACAGGTCGTGGGCAGTACTTC
CDR3aa: CASSLETGRGQYF

d_gene: -
v_gene: TRBV4-2
j_gene: TRBJ2-3
abundance: -
CDR3nt: TGTGCCAGCAGCCAAGATGGGGCACATTCAGATACGCAGTATTTT
CDR3aa: CASSQDGAHSDTQYF

d_gene: -
v_gene: TRBV4-2
j_gene: TRBJ2-7
abundance: -
CDR3nt: TGTGCCAGCAGCCAAGCTTCGGACAGCTCCTACGAGCAGTACTTC
CDR3aa: CASSQASDSSYEQYF

d_gene: TRBD1
v_gene: TRBV28
j_gene: TRBJ2-4
abundance: -
CDR3nt: TGTGCCAGCAGCCAGCAGGGGGCAGCTCAGTACTTC
CDR3aa: CASSQQGAAQYF

d_gene: -
v_gene: TRBV6-1
j_gene: TRBJ2-7
abundance: -
CDR3nt: TGTGCCAGCACTTTGACGGGAACCTACGAGCAGTACTTC
CDR3aa: CASTLTGTYEQYF

d_gene: -
v_gene: TRBV5-4
j_gene: TRBJ2-3
abundance: -
CDR3nt: TGTGCCAGCAGCGTCAGGGACTGGGGCACAGATACGCAGTATTTT
CDR3aa: CASSVRDWGTDTQYF

d_gene: TRBD1
v_gene: TRBV4-1
j_gene: TRBJ1-5
abundance: -
CDR3nt: TGCGCCGGCAGCCAAGGGACAGCATATAGCAATCAGCCCCAGCATTTT
CDR3aa: CAGSQGTAYSNQPQHF

d_gene: TRBD1
v_gene: TRBV18
j_gene: TRBJ1-1
abundance: -
CDR3nt: TGTGCCAGCTCACCATCGGGACAGGGCACGGAAGCTTTCTTT
CDR3aa: CASSPSGQGTEAFF

d_gene: -
v_gene: TRBV5-1
j_gene: TRBJ2-7
abundance: -
CDR3nt: TGCGCCAGCAGCTTGGCCATGTCAGTCCACGAGCAGTACTTC
CDR3aa: CASSLAMSVHEQYF

d_gene: -
v_gene: TRBV5-1
j_gene: TRBJ2-7
abundance: -
CDR3nt: TGCGCCAGCAGCTTCGCCGGCCTGAGCGAGCAGTACTTC
CDR3aa: CASSFAGLSEQYF

d_gene: -
v_gene: TRBV10-3
j_gene: TRBJ2-2
abundance: -
CDR3nt: TGTGCCATCAGTCCTAACACCGGGGAGCTGTTTTTT
CDR3aa: CAISPNTGELFF

d_gene: TRBD2
v_gene: TRBV28
j_gene: TRBJ2-1
abundance: -
CDR3nt: TGTGCCAGCAGTTTACGCATGATACCGGGACTAGCGGGAAACAATGAGCAGTTCTTC
CDR3aa: CASSLRMIPGLAGNNEQFF

d_gene: -
v_gene: TRBV7-3
j_gene: TRBJ1-1
abundance: -
CDR3nt: TGTGCCAGCAGCGTAGAGAGGAACACTGAAGCTTTCTTT
CDR3aa: CASSVERNTEAFF

d_gene: -
v_gene: TRBV4-2
j_gene: TRBJ1-6
abundance: -
CDR3nt: TGTGCCAGCAGCCAAGAGGGAGTCAATTCACCCCTCCACTTT
CDR3aa: CASSQEGVNSPLHF

d_gene: TRBD2
v_gene: TRBV10-3
j_gene: TRBJ2-3
abundance: -
CDR3nt: TGTGCCATCAGTCAGACTAGCGGGGGAAGCACAGATACGCAGTATTTT
CDR3aa: CAISQTSGGSTDTQYF

d_gene: TRBD1
v_gene: TRBV5-1
j_gene: TRBJ1-2
abundance: -
CDR3nt: TGCGCCAGCAGCGGACAGGGAGGTGACGGCTACACCTTC
CDR3aa: CASSGQGGDGYTF

d_gene: TRBD1
v_gene: TRBV6-1
j_gene: TRBJ1-2
abundance: -
CDR3nt: TGTGCCAGCAGAGGACAGGGCGGCGGCTACACCTTC
CDR3aa: CASRGQGGGYTF

d_gene: -
v_gene: TRBV6-1
j_gene: TRBJ2-1
abundance: once
CDR3nt: TGTGCCAGCAGTGGGCGACAGGCGAAGAACTACAATGAGCAGTTCTTC
CDR3aa: CASSGRQAKNYNEQFF

d_gene: -
v_gene: TRBV19
j_gene: TRBJ1-5
abundance: -
CDR3nt: TGTGCCAGTAGTAGCGAAAGCAATCAGCCCCAGCATTTT
CDR3aa: CASSSESNQPQHF

d_gene: -
v_gene: TRBV18
j_gene: TRBJ1-1
abundance: -
CDR3nt: TGTGCCAGCTCACCACCTAACTACCAGGGGAGGAACACTGAAGCTTTCTTT
CDR3aa: CASSPPNYQGRNTEAFF